This TCR beta chain is from a study of OX40 agonist ivuxolimab in advanced cancers. TCRdb keeps only in-frame clones here, not all; method: immunoSEQ multiplex PCR. The sample records 70,000 to 90,000 clones, around four fifths being singletons. This clone showed up just a few times. Germline lookup yields CDR1 MNHEY and CDR2 SVGAGI. The CDR3 loop spans 16 amino acids. V lost 0 bases, J lost 1 base, and 7 bases lay in between. The sample in question was CD4+ or CD8+ T cells sorted from blood, obtained in a trial of the OX40 agonist ivuxolimab. V usage is TRBV6-5 and J usage is TRBJ2-6; no firm D call. The origin of this receptor is an adult with an advanced solid tumor such as melanoma, head and neck, liver or kidney cancer. The DNA of the CDR3 is TGTGCCAGCAGTTACTCGGCAGGATCTGGGGCCAACGTCCTGACTTTC. It translates to CASSYSAGSGANVLTF.